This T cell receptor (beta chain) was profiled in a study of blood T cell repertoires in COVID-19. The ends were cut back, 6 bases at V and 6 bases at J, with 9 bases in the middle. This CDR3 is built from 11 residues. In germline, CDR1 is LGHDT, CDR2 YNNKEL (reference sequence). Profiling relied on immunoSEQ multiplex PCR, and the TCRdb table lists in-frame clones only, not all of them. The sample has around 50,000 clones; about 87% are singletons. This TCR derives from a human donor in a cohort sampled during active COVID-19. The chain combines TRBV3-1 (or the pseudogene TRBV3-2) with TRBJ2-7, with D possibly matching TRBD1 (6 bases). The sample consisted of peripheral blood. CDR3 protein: CASSLDSEQYF. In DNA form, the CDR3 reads TGTGCCAGCAGTCTGGACAGCGAGCAGTACTTC.